This T cell receptor beta chain was profiled in a study of radiation and T cells in renal cell carcinoma. The time point was: blood 2 weeks post-SBRT. Treatment reported: 15 Gy SBRT to primary tumor, nephrectomy 4 weeks later. Germline V gives CDR1 LGHNA, CDR2 YSLEER. Trimming removed 5 bases from V and 4 bases from J; junction bases left unmatched: 7. CDR3 size: 14 residues. Profiled with immunoSEQ multiplex PCR; TCRdb holds only in-frame clones, not every one. The table includes 100,000 to 150,000 clones, approximately 78% detected once. The clonotype was recovered from a woman aged 60-75 years with renal cell carcinoma. The specimen was blood, collected from a patient whose treatment included radiotherapy and nephrectomy. The rearrangement joins TRBV4-3 to TRBJ1-1; 7 nucleotides agree with TRBD1. CDR3 residues: CASSSHRGSTEAFF. CDR3 nucleotides: TGCGCCAGCAGCTCCCACAGGGGAAGCACTGAAGCTTTCTTT.